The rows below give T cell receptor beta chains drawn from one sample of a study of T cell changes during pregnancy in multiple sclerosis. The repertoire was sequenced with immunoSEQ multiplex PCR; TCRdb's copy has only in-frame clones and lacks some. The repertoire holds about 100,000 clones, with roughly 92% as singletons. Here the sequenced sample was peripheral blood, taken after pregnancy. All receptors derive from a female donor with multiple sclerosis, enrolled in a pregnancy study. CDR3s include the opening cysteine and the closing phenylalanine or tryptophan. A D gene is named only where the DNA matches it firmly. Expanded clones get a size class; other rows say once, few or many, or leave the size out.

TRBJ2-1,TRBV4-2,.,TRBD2,TGTGCCAGCAGCCAAGTTAGCGGGGGGCCCAATGAGCAGTTCTTC,CASSQVSGGPNEQFF
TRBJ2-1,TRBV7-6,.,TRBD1,TGTGCCAGCACCCTAAACACCGGGACAGCCCTCAATGAGCAGTTCTTC,CASTLNTGTALNEQFF
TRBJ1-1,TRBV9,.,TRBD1,TGTGCCAGCAGTGACCCGGCCCAGACAGGGAAGGCTTTCTTT,CASSDPAQTGKAFF
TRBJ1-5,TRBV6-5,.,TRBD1,TGTGCCAGCAGTTTCACAGGGGTGGGAGGCAATCAGCCCCAGCATTTT,CASSFTGVGGNQPQHF
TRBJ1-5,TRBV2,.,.,TGTGCCAGCAGTGAACAGGGCAATCGCCAGCATTTT,CASSEQGNRQHF
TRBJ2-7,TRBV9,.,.,TGTGCCAGCAGCGTAGATGGCAGGGGCTACGAGCAGTACTTC,CASSVDGRGYEQYF
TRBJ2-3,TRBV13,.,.,TGTGCCAGCAGCACGGGGTTCACAGATACGCAGTATTTT,CASSTGFTDTQYF
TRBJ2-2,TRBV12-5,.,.,TGTGCTAGTGGTTTGGCGATTAGGACAGACAACACCGGGGAGCTGTTTTTT,CASGLAIRTDNTGELFF
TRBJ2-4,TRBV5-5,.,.,TGTGCCAGCAGAAGGGCAGGGGACATTCAGTACTTC,CASRRAGDIQYF
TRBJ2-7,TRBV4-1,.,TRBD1,TGCGCCAGCAGCCTTGCGACAGGGCTGGACGAGCAGTACTTC,CASSLATGLDEQYF
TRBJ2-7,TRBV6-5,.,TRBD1,TGTGCCAGCAGTTACTCGAGTGGGACAGGGGTAAACGAGCAGTACTTC,CASSYSSGTGVNEQYF
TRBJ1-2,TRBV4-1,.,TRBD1,TGCGCCAGCAGCCAAATTTTACAGGGGGCGAGGTACTATGGCTACACCTTC,CASSQILQGARYYGYTF
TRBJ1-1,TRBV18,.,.,TGTGCCAGCTCACCACCGACAGGCGTAATAGGGACTGAAGCTTTCTTT,CASSPPTGVIGTEAFF
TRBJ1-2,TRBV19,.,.,TGTGCCAGTAGTATAGACAGGGACTATGGCTACACCTTC,CASSIDRDYGYTF
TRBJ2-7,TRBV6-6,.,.,TGTGCCAGCATCGACAGTACAGGCGAGCAGTACTTC,CASIDSTGEQYF
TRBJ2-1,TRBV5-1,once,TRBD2,TGCGCCAGCAGCTTGGTGGGTAGCGGGGGGCAAAATGAGCAGTTCTTC,CASSLVGSGGQNEQFF
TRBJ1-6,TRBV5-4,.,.,TGTGCCAGCAGCTTGACAGGTGATTCACCCCTCCACTTT,CASSLTGDSPLHF
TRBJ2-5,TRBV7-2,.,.,TGTGCCAGCAGAACGTGGGGGAGGCAAGAGACCCAGTACTTC,CASRTWGRQETQYF
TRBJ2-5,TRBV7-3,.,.,TGTGCCAGCAGCAAACATTCGGAGGGGACCCAGTACTTC,CASSKHSEGTQYF
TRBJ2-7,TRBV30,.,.,TGTGCCTGGAGTGTCGGGGTATCCCTCTACGAGCAGTACTTC,CAWSVGVSLYEQYF
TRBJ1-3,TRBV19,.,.,TGTGCCAGTAAGACAGCAGCTGGAAACACCATATATTTT,CASKTAAGNTIYF
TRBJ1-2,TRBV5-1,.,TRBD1,TGCGCCAGCAGCTTGGCCCTACAGGGGTTTGGTGGTGGCTACACCTTC,CASSLALQGFGGGYTF
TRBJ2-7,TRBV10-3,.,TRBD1,TGTGCCACCTCCGGGACAGACTACGAGCAGTACTTC,CATSGTDYEQYF
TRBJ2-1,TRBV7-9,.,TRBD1,TGTGCCAGCAGCTCGCGGGTCACCGGGACAGAAATTTACAATGAGCAGTTCTTC,CASSSRVTGTEIYNEQFF
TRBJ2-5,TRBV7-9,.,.,TGTGCCAGCAGCTTAGAACCGGTGGAGACCCAGTACTTC,CASSLEPVETQYF